This TCR beta chain was captured by sequencing in a study of beta chain features in type 1 diabetes. Study-wide results and caveats: Researchers report that Type 1 diabetes patients had moderately but significantly shorter TCRB CDR3s across all four CD4+ subsets.

The whole isolated RNA underwent reverse transcription, so sequencing captured expressed TCRB transcripts. The table came from immunoSEQ multiplex PCR; TCRdb's copy has only in-frame clones and leaves some out. This sample has roughly 260,000 clones, with around 9.9% found just once. Regarding this clone: Its antigen is undetermined.

Sequences were obtained from naive CD4+ T cells from blood. The TCR was taken from a man between 25 and 39 years old with type 1 diabetes.

This CDR3 is CAISERGGGPYEQYF. DNA of the CDR3: TGTGCCATCAGTGAGAGAGGGGGGGGACCCTACGAGCAGTACTTC. This chain links TRBV10-3 with TRBJ2-7; TRBD2 might be the D (7 bases). This CDR3 region has 15 residues. The germline V gene encodes CDR1 ENHRY and CDR2 SYGVKD. The germline V and J ends were trimmed by 2 bases and 2 bases, with 13 bases remaining between them.